One and the same sample provided the 20 T cell receptor beta chains below, sequenced in a study of immune heterogeneity within non-small cell lung tumors. Bulk tumor genomic DNA constituted the template, at 550 to 750 ng per sample. From each primary tumor, several far-apart biopsies were obtained during surgery. Samples came from untreated patients having curative surgery for newly diagnosed non-small cell lung cancer. TCR beta CDR3 was amplified by multiplex PCR using 32 V and 13 J primers. One entry per CDR3 protein, called by TCRdb with MiXCR from the multiplex PCR reads. The table includes about 15,000 distinct CDR3 sequences, approximately 30% detected once. Sequencing used lung tumor tissue. Source of these receptors: a woman in her forties or fifties with non-small cell lung cancer.

The chain combines TRBV19 with TRBJ1-2; 7 bases map to TRBD1. CDR1 and CDR2 from the germline V gene are LNHDA and SQIVND (reference sequence). The CDR3 runs 14 residues. The V segment lost 3 bases and the J segment 8 bases; nucleotides outside the gene matches: 9. CDR3 bases: TGTGCCAGTAGTATTAGGGGGCGATTCGAAGGCTACACCTTC. This translates into CASSIRGRFEGYTF.

The rearrangement links TRBV12-3 or TRBV12-4 to TRBJ2-2; weak D call: TRBD1 (6 bases). The V end lost 6 bases, the J end lost 2 bases, and 22 bases lay between the germline ends. CDR3 length equals 18 residues. CDR3 residues: CASRPSWTVQPNTGELFF. The DNA for the CDR3 is TGTGCCAGCAGGCCCTCCTGGACAGTGCAACCCAACACCGGGGAGCTGTTTTTT.

This clonotype was seen more than once but under ten times. A much larger clone lies one base from this, so it may be a read error. As DNA, the CDR3 is TGCGCCAGCAGCTTTATGGAGGGTCCTCACTATGTCTACACCTTC. This sequence encodes CASSFMEGPHYVYTF. The chain links TRBV5-1 to TRBJ1-2; D is unresolved. CDR1 and CDR2 from the germline V gene are SGHRS and YFSETQ. The length of the CDR3 is 15 residues.

This clonotype was recorded at least ten times. The chain recombines TRBV19 with TRBJ1-4, with D tentatively TRBD1 (6 bases). The CDR3 is 16 amino acids. Germline values: CDR1 LNHDA, CDR2 SQIVND (reference sequence). Deletions cut 3 bases from V and 0 bases from J, with 11 bases between. CDR3 in DNA: TGTGCCAGTAGTATTGGGGACACTACAACTAATGAAAAACTGTTTTTT. Encoded protein: CASSIGDTTTNEKLFF.

This clonotype was detected ten times or more. The rearrangement uses TRBV19 and TRBJ1-4; D possibly corresponds to TRBD1 (6 bases). Germline CDR1 LNHDA, CDR2 SQIVND (reference sequence). This CDR3 contains 15 residues. The germline V and J ends were trimmed by 7 bases and 4 bases, with 16 bases remaining between them. In DNA, the CDR3 is TGTGCCAGTATGGACGTTGGAGGGGGTAATGAAAAACTGTTTTTT. Encoded protein: CASMDVGGGNEKLFF.

With respect to this clonotype: Just one base apart from a much larger clone, this may be a read error. The rearrangement uses TRBV6-2 or TRBV6-3 and TRBJ2-7, with 10 bases aligning to TRBD1. The CDR3 consists of 15 residues. The germline CDR1 and CDR2 sequences are MNHEY and SVGEGT. V lost 6 bases to trimming and J lost 3 bases; unmatched junction nucleotides: 8. The CDR3 here is CASRAGTGVHYEQYF. DNA of the CDR3: TGTGCCAGCAGAGCCGGGACAGGGGTCCACTACGAGCAGTACTTC.

This clonotype has at least ten counts. J is TRBJ2-3 and V is TRBV6-1, with TRBD2 identical over 11 bases. The V and J ends lost 6 bases and 1 base, in that order; junction bases with no gene match: 12. The germline CDR1 and CDR2 sequences are MNHNS and SASEGT. This CDR3 spans 18 amino acids. The CDR3 nucleotides are TGTGCCAGCAGGCGAACCCTCCTAGCGGGGGGAGGCACAGATACGCAGTATTTT. Translating it yields CASRRTLLAGGGTDTQYF.

Sample share makes this clonotype medium-sized. The CDR3 sequence: CASSIAGTGLYGYTF. CDR3 sequence (DNA): TGTGCCAGCTCAATCGCCGGGACAGGGCTCTATGGCTACACCTTC. This chain uses TRBV18 with TRBJ1-2; 9 bases fit TRBD1. The germline V gene encodes CDR1 KGHSH and CDR2 LQKENI. The CDR3 covers 15 residues. V lost 5 bases to trimming and J lost 4 bases; unmatched junction nucleotides: 8.

The chain joins TRBV7-8 to TRBJ1-2; the D is unclear. The length of the CDR3 is 11 residues. The V and J ends lost 4 bases and 4 bases respectively, with 4 bases between them. Germline loops: CDR1 SGHVS, CDR2 FQNEAQ. This chain's CDR3 is CASSSGYGYTF. In nucleotides, the CDR3 is TGTGCCAGCAGCTCCGGCTATGGCTACACCTTC.

A few counts support this clonotype. This chain joins TRBV24-1 and TRBJ2-1; 7 positions agree with TRBD2. J was trimmed by 7 bases and V by 1 base; bases with no gene match: 9. This CDR3 is 16 amino acids long. Germline V gene sequence: CDR1 KGHDR, CDR2 SFDVKD. DNA for the CDR3: TGTGCCACCAGTGATTTCGCGGGGGACTTGGGGAATGAGCAGTTCTTC. It is translated as CATSDFAGDLGNEQFF.

The sample holds many counts of this clonotype. V usage is TRBV3-1 and J usage is TRBJ2-7, with D unclear. The CDR3 loop spans 12 amino acids. Germline values: CDR1 LGHDT, CDR2 YNNKEL (reference sequence). V dropped 2 bases and J dropped 5 bases, with 7 bases sitting between them. CDR3 coding DNA: TGTGCCAGCAGCCAATCTGGGAACGAGCAGTACTTC. It yields the protein CASSQSGNEQYF.

The sample holds a few counts of this clonotype. It may be a read error: a sequence one base away is much more abundant. The chain recombines TRBV11-3 with TRBJ1-2; TRBD1 might be the D (5 bases). This CDR3 is built from 16 residues. Germline CDR1 reads SGHNT; CDR2 reads YENEEA. The CDR3 reads CARSLDGQGTNYGYTF. The CDR3, as DNA: TGTGCCAGAAGCTTAGATGGGCAGGGCACGAACTATGGCTACACCTTC.

V and J are TRBV10-3 and TRBJ1-3; D perhaps matches TRBD1 (5 bases). The length of the CDR3 is 15 residues. Trimming pared 4 bases from V and 4 bases from J, leaving 14 bases between. In germline, CDR1 is ENHRY, CDR2 SYGVKD. CDR3 bases: TGTGCCATCAGTGGAGGGTCGGGGGTCGGAAACACCATATATTTT. This codes for CAISGGSGVGNTIYF.

The sample holds one count of this clonotype. The rearrangement joins TRBV20-1 to TRBJ2-5; 7 nucleotides agree with TRBD2. V was pared by 3 bases and J by 5 bases, with 18 bases of the junction left unmatched. This CDR3 is built from 17 residues. Germline V gene sequence: CDR1 DFQATT, CDR2 SNEGSKA (reference sequence). Here the CDR3 reads CSASNNIAGVYRETQYF. CDR3 nucleotide sequence: TGCAGTGCTAGTAACAATATTGCGGGAGTGTATCGGGAGACCCAGTACTTC.

This clonotype was counted a few times. V is TRBV2 and J is TRBJ1-1, with a tentative D call TRBD1 (5 bases). Trimming cost V 3 bases and J 5 bases, with 13 bases left between them. In germline, CDR1 is SNHLY, CDR2 FYNNEI. This CDR3 is built from 14 residues. The CDR3 coding sequence is TGTGCCAGCAGTGAGGGGGGACGGGGAACTGAAGCTTTCTTT. This gives the protein CASSEGGRGTEAFF.

This clonotype counts as medium-sized. The chain carries TRBV28 and TRBJ2-7; 13 bases are shared with TRBD2. J lost 4 bases, V lost 4 bases, and 4 bases had no gene match. Germline V CDR1 and CDR2: MDHEN, SYDVKM. The CDR3 totals 15 residues. DNA for the CDR3: TGTGCCAGCAGTTGGGGACTAGCGGGATCATACGAGCAGTACTTC. Its protein is CASSWGLAGSYEQYF. Full variable domain (remainder filled in from reference TRBV28 and TRBJ2-7): DVKVTQSSRYLVKRTGEKVFLECVQDMDHENMFWYRQDPGLGLRLIYFSYDVKMKEKGDIPEGYSVSREKKERFSLILESASTNQTSMYLCASSWGLAGSYEQYFGPGTRLTVT.

As for this clonotype: Since a much larger clone is just one base distant, this may be a read error. The genes are TRBV12-3 or TRBV12-4 and TRBJ2-2; D is unresolved. This CDR3 spans 12 amino acids. The V end lost 7 bases, the J end lost 3 bases, and 6 bases lay between the germline ends. CDR3 DNA: TGTGCCAGCATCTCGTACACCGGGGAGCTGTTTTTT. This translates into CASISYTGELFF.

This CDR3 is CSARLAGVVEQYF. CDR3 DNA sequence: TGCAGTGCCCGACTAGCGGGAGTCGTCGAGCAGTACTTC. The chain couples TRBV20-1 to TRBJ2-7; 12 bases line up with TRBD2. The CDR3 length is 13 residues. Germline loops: CDR1 DFQATT, CDR2 SNEGSKA (reference sequence). J was trimmed by 6 bases and V by 6 bases; bases with no gene match: 6.

The chain has TRBV28 and TRBJ2-2; D perhaps matches TRBD1 (6 bases). From germline, CDR1 is MDHEN and CDR2 SYDVKM. The V end lost 3 bases, the J end lost 0 bases, and 11 bases lay between the germline ends. This CDR3 is 16 amino acids long. CDR3 region: CASSFVGGANTGELFF. CDR3 bases: TGTGCCAGCAGTTTTGTTGGGGGCGCGAACACCGGGGAGCTGTTTTTT.

Worth noting for this clonotype: A read error may explain this, as a much larger clone is one base away. The chain combines TRBV5-5 with TRBJ1-1, with D unclear. V was shortened by 0 bases and J by 0 bases, with 9 bases between the two germline ends. The CDR3 is 15 residues long. From germline, CDR1 is SGHKS and CDR2 YYEKEE (reference sequence). The DNA of the CDR3 is TGTGCCAGCAGCTTGGCCTTAGAGATGAACACTGAAGCTTTCTTT. This encodes CASSLALEMNTEAFF.